Below are 28 T cell receptor beta chains sequenced from a single sample in a study of cytomegalovirus exposure and HLA in healthy donors. The primer mix had 60 Vbeta and 13 Jbeta primers. Data came from immunoSEQ multiplex PCR; TCRdb stores just in-frame clones and leaves some out. The sample lists 65,000 to 90,000 clones, around 73% seen once, with roughly 9% in the top ten. The sample was PBMCs. The receptors come from a woman aged 40 to 50 in good health and CMV-seropositive.

This clone was seen a handful of times. This chain joins TRBV28 and TRBJ2-5, with D maybe TRBD1 (5 bases). Germline CDR1 and CDR2: MDHEN and SYDVKM. The CDR3 loop spans 14 amino acids. Deletions cut 4 bases from V and 2 bases from J, with 11 bases between. The CDR3 DNA reads as TGTGCCAGCAGTTCTGACAGCCGACAAGAGACCCAGTACTTC. The encoded protein is CASSSDSRQETQYF.

The table lists this clone with many counts. The gene calls are TRBV5-8 and TRBJ1-2; no clear D. The CDR3 spans 14 residues. Germline V gene data show CDR1 as SGHTS and CDR2 as YDEGEE. Trimming removed 4 bases at V and 3 bases at J, with 13 bases between. The CDR3 protein is CASSRGTAYYGYTF. CDR3 coding DNA: TGTGCCAGCAGCCGGGGAACAGCCTACTATGGCTACACCTTC.

The chain is built from TRBV6-5 and TRBJ2-3; D not certain. The CDR3 contains 13 residues. Trimming cost V 3 bases and J 0 bases, with 4 bases left between them. Germline assignment: CDR1 MNHEY and CDR2 SVGAGI. The CDR3 spells CASSYSSTDTQYF. CDR3 in DNA: TGTGCCAGCAGTTATTCGAGCACAGATACGCAGTATTTT.

This chain links TRBV18 with TRBJ1-6, with D possibly matching TRBD1 (6 bases). The CDR3 contains 16 residues. Trimming stripped 2 bases from V and 3 bases from J, with 11 bases between. Germline values: CDR1 KGHSH, CDR2 LQKENI. CDR3 bases: TGTGCCAGCTCACCAGGTCAGGGGCGCTATAATTCACCCCTCCACTTT. Translating it yields CASSPGQGRYNSPLHF.

The chain uses TRBV6-6 and TRBJ1-5; D uncertain. Germline values: CDR1 MNHNY, CDR2 SVGAGI (reference sequence). The V end was cut by 6 bases, the J end by 2 bases, with 11 bases between. CDR3 length: 14 residues. Here the CDR3 reads CASRLGDGNQPQHF. The CDR3 DNA sequence: TGTGCCAGCAGACTGGGAGATGGCAATCAGCCCCAGCATTTT.

The rearrangement uses TRBV6-6 and TRBJ2-1, with TRBD1 identical over 7 bases. The CDR3 consists of 15 residues. Germline-derived CDR1 and CDR2 are MNHNY and SVGAGI (reference sequence). V lost 6 bases and J lost 0; bases outside the gene matches: 5. The CDR3 spells CASSEQGSSYNEQFF. The CDR3 coding sequence is TGTGCCAGCAGCGAACAGGGGAGCTCCTACAATGAGCAGTTCTTC.

V and J are TRBV7-2 and TRBJ2-1; 11 bases fit TRBD2. With 5 bases clipped from V and 4 bases from J, the junction kept 7 bases outside the gene matches. This CDR3 has 16 residues. Germline V gene data show CDR1 as SGHTA and CDR2 as FQGNSA. For the CDR3, the DNA is TGTGCCAGCAGCGCCCGACTAGCGGGGACTTACAATGAGCAGTTCTTC. It specifies CASSARLAGTYNEQFF.

The J gene is TRBJ1-1, the V gene TRBV4-2, with 8 bases identical to TRBD1. The germline CDR1 and CDR2 sequences are LGHNA and YNFKEQ. There are 16 residues in the CDR3. V was clipped by 2 bases and J by 4 bases; unmatched bases: 9. The DNA of the CDR3 is TGTGCCAGCAGCCAATCCGGGGGGACAGGTGGCACTGAAGCTTTCTTT. This encodes CASSQSGGTGGTEAFF.

This chain connects TRBV19 to TRBJ1-2, with 9 positions matching TRBD1. The V gene end was trimmed by 7 bases and the J gene end by 8 bases; junction bases not matched to a gene: 8. Germline V gives CDR1 LNHDA, CDR2 SQIVND (reference sequence). The CDR3 runs to 13 residues. The CDR3 here is CASNFDRGKGYTF. The CDR3 nucleotides read TGTGCCAGTAATTTCGACAGGGGGAAGGGCTACACCTTC.

The chain links TRBV5-1 to TRBJ2-7; D is perhaps TRBD1 (6 bases). This CDR3 has 14 residues. Germline CDR1 is SGHRS and CDR2 is YFSETQ. Trimming removed 0 bases at V and 4 bases at J, with 11 bases between. CDR3 loop: CASSLGAGVYEQYF. The CDR3 coding sequence is TGCGCCAGCAGCTTGGGGGCAGGGGTATACGAGCAGTACTTC.

In this sample, this clone turned up once. The V gene is TRBV29-1, the J gene TRBJ1-2, with D possibly TRBD1 on 5 matching bases. This CDR3 is 13 amino acids long. Trimming stripped 3 bases from V and 4 bases from J, with 12 bases between. Germline CDR1 and CDR2: SQVTM and ANQGSEA. The CDR3 DNA is TGCAGCGTTGATAAGACAAGGGGCTATGGCTACACCTTC. It translates to CSVDKTRGYGYTF. Together with reference TRBV29-1 and TRBJ1-2, the CDR3 gives the full variable domain: SAVISQKPSRDICQRGTSLTIQCQVDSQVTMMFWYRQQPGQSLTLIATANQGSEATYESGFVIDKFPISRPNLTFSTLTVSNMSPEDSSIYLCSVDKTRGYGYTFGSGTRLTVV.

V usage is TRBV5-6 and J usage is TRBJ2-3, with TRBD2 matching over 10 bases. V dropped 3 bases and J dropped 4; count of bases not matched to a gene: 5. Looked up from germline, CDR1 is SGHDT and CDR2 is YYEEEE. This CDR3 contains 15 residues. CDR3 nucleotide sequence: TGTGCCAGCAGCTATAGCGGGGGGAATGCAGATACGCAGTATTTT. It is translated as CASSYSGGNADTQYF. The full variable domain, in which reference TRBV5-6 and TRBJ2-3 provide the parts outside the CDR3, is DAGVTQSPTHLIKTRGQQVTLRCSPKSGHDTVSWYQQALGQGPQFIFQYYEEEERQRGNFPDRFSGHQFPNYSSELNVNALLLGDSALYLCASSYSGGNADTQYFGPGTRLTVL.

The gene calls are TRBV2 and TRBJ2-1, with D possibly TRBD1 on 6 matching bases. The V end was cut by 6 bases, the J end by 4 bases, with 7 bases between. The germline V gene encodes CDR1 SNHLY and CDR2 FYNNEI. The CDR3 is 12 amino acids. The CDR3 loop is CASRQGYNEQFF. CDR3 in DNA: TGTGCCAGCAGACAGGGATACAATGAGCAGTTCTTC. Using reference TRBV2 and TRBJ2-1 for the parts outside the CDR3, the full variable domain is EPEVTQTPSHQVTQMGQEVILRCVPISNHLYFYWYRQILGQKVEFLVSFYNNEISEKSEIFDDQFSVERPDGSNFTLKIRSTKLEDSAMYFCASRQGYNEQFFGPGTRLTVL.

Only a few counts were recorded for this clone. The chain uses TRBV7-6 and TRBJ2-5; 9 bases align to TRBD1. The J call may be wrong; the DNA end is better matched by TRBJ2-7. This CDR3 is built from 14 residues. Germline-derived CDR1 and CDR2 are SGHVS and FNYEAQ. CDR3 DNA: TGTGCCAGCAGCTTGACAGGGGGATCCTACGAGCAGTACTTC. It is translated as CASSLTGGSYEQYF.

The sample holds a few counts of this clone. Other DNA sequences from this sample encode an identical CDR3 as well. J is TRBJ2-1 and V is TRBV7-8, with a tentative D call TRBD2 (6 bases). V was shortened by 1 base and J by 6 bases, with 7 bases between the two germline ends. The CDR3 contains 13 residues. The germline gives CDR1 SGHVS, CDR2 FQNEAQ. The CDR3 sequence: CASSLDSGNEQFF. CDR3 bases: TGTGCCAGCAGCTTAGATAGCGGCAATGAGCAGTTCTTC.

About this clone itself: This sample also contains other DNA sequences that code for the same CDR3. V and J are TRBV5-6 and TRBJ2-2; no clear D gene. The CDR3 extends over 13 amino acids. The V gene lost 1 base and the J gene lost 1 base, with 2 bases spanning the gap. Germline loops: CDR1 SGHDT, CDR2 YYEEEE. CDR3 sequence: CASSLQNTGELFF. The CDR3 nucleotides are TGTGCCAGCAGCTTGCAGAACACCGGGGAGCTGTTTTTT.

This clone was found once. The chain employs TRBV30 and TRBJ2-1; 9 bases are shared with TRBD2. J was trimmed by 6 bases and V by 3 bases; bases with no gene match: 9. Germline CDR1 and CDR2: GTSNPN and SVGIG (reference sequence). The CDR3 runs to 15 residues. CDR3 sequence reads: CAWSPFAGGINEQFF. The CDR3 DNA reads as TGTGCCTGGAGCCCTTTTGCGGGGGGGATCAATGAGCAGTTCTTC.

This chain uses TRBV7-8 with TRBJ1-5; D might be TRBD1 (5 bases). In germline, CDR1 is SGHVS, CDR2 FQNEAQ. V lost 5 bases, J lost 6 bases, and 11 bases lay in between. The CDR3 has 13 amino acids. The CDR3 here is CASSPSTVQPQHF. As DNA, the CDR3 is TGTGCCAGCAGCCCGTCGACAGTTCAGCCCCAGCATTTT.

The chain couples TRBV5-1 to TRBJ2-2; D unresolved. V was shortened by 4 bases and J by 0 bases, with 10 bases between the two germline ends. Germline V gene data show CDR1 as SGHRS and CDR2 as YFSETQ. CDR3 length equals 15 residues. CDR3 in amino acids: CASSPRQTNTGELFF. The CDR3 region has the DNA TGCGCCAGCAGCCCCAGACAAACGAACACCGGGGAGCTGTTTTTT.

The rearrangement joins TRBV29-1 to TRBJ2-5, with D perhaps matching TRBD2 (6 bases). CDR1 and CDR2 (germline): SQVTM, ANQGSEA. The CDR3 runs 13 residues. V lost 5 bases and J lost 5, with 15 bases in between. CDR3 nucleotides: TGCAGCGTTCGGCGGCAGGCGGGGGAGACCCAGTACTTC. Its translation: CSVRRQAGETQYF.

In this sample, this clone turned up once. This chain uses TRBV28 with TRBJ1-2; D is possibly TRBD1 (5 bases). This CDR3 has 12 residues. In germline, CDR1 is MDHEN, CDR2 SYDVKM. V was trimmed by 4 bases and J by 7 bases, leaving 10 bases between them. The CDR3 loop is CASSSDIAGYTF. CDR3 nucleotides: TGTGCCAGCAGTTCGGACATAGCTGGCTACACCTTC.

In this sample, this clone turned up a few times. This rearrangement joins TRBV14 to TRBJ1-2; 11 bases align to TRBD1. The V gene end was trimmed by 3 bases and the J gene end by 5 bases; junction bases not matched to a gene: 5. The CDR3 has 15 residues. The V gene's germline CDR1 is SGHDN and CDR2 FVKESK. The CDR3 DNA follows: TGTGCCAGCAGCCAGAGCGGGACAGGGGGTTATGGCTACACCTTC. Translation gives CASSQSGTGGYGYTF.

The chain is built from TRBV18 and TRBJ1-1, with TRBD1 identical over 7 bases. This CDR3 has 16 residues. Per germline, CDR1 KGHSH and CDR2 LQKENI. Trimming removed 2 bases from V and 1 base from J; junction bases left unmatched: 7. CDR3 protein: CASSPGGGAGNTEAFF. The CDR3 DNA is TGTGCCAGCTCACCAGGAGGGGGCGCGGGGAACACTGAAGCTTTCTTT.

V is TRBV10-2 and J is TRBJ2-2, with TRBD1 identical over 7 bases. There are 16 residues in the CDR3. Looked up from germline, CDR1 is WSHSY and CDR2 is SAAADI. V shed 6 bases, J shed 0 bases, and the junction held 7 bases outside the gene matches. This chain's CDR3 is CASRQGRTSNTGELFF. The CDR3 DNA is TGCGCCAGCAGACAGGGGCGGACGTCGAACACCGGGGAGCTGTTTTTT.

J is TRBJ2-5 and V is TRBV7-9; D is unclear. CDR1 and CDR2 from the germline V gene are SEHNR and FQNEAQ (reference sequence). The V end was cut by 5 bases, the J end by 3 bases, with 7 bases between. The CDR3 length is 12 residues. CDR3 coding DNA: TGTGCCAGCAGCCCCACAGAAGAGACCCAGTACTTC. This codes for CASSPTEETQYF.

The gene calls are TRBV2 and TRBJ2-4; the D gene is possibly TRBD1 (5 bases). V gave up 10 bases and J gave up 8 bases, with 12 bases separating them. Germline V lookup: CDR1 SNHLY, CDR2 FYNNEI. The CDR3 covers 11 residues. The CDR3 reads CAIEGVDIQYF. CDR3 nucleotide sequence: TGTGCCATCGAAGGGGTAGACATTCAGTACTTC.

This clone was found a few times. This chain links TRBV6-1 with TRBJ2-6; D is ambiguous. Germline V gene data show CDR1 as MNHNS and CDR2 as SASEGT. This CDR3 region has 15 residues. The V and J ends lost 1 base and 0 bases respectively, with 4 bases between them. The CDR3 sequence: CASSEDSSGANVLTF. The CDR3 bases are TGTGCCAGCAGTGAAGACAGCTCTGGGGCCAACGTCCTGACTTTC.

CDR3 residues: CASSQLSGTGAPYEQYF. In DNA form, the CDR3 reads TGCGCCAGCAGCCAACTGTCCGGGACAGGGGCTCCTTACGAGCAGTACTTC. The chain employs TRBV4-1 and TRBJ2-7, with 10 bases lining up with TRBD1. The CDR3 covers 17 residues. The V gene end was trimmed by 2 bases and the J gene end by 4 bases; junction bases not matched to a gene: 11. The germline V gene has CDR1 MGHRA and CDR2 YSYEKL.